This T cell receptor (beta chain) was sequenced during a study of shared clonotypes between healthy human individuals. Those who donated, Caucasian adults without exception, all lived in Nashville, Tennessee. For this clone: The antigen is undetermined.

The study, taken as a whole, reports: Among donors, the sharing of clonotypes was expected to be influenced by sequencing depth.

The CDR3 has 14 amino acids. Data came from immunoSEQ multiplex PCR; TCRdb stores just in-frame clones and leaves some out. Among over 95,000 clones listed, about two thirds were seen once. The receptor was derived from a woman in her thirties in good health. The sequenced sample was memory CD8+ T cells sorted from blood. As to subset: CD45RO+ cells pooled with CCR7-negative TemRA cells. This sequence joins TRBV21-1 and TRBJ2-7; the table's D gene call, TRBD2, was not cross checked with the DNA. TRBV21-1 has pseudogene status. The DNA for the CDR3 is TGTGCCAGCAGCACCAGCGCGGCGACCTACGAGCAGTACTTC. It codes for CASSTSAATYEQYF.